The next 30 T cell receptor beta chains were all read from a single sample in a study of tissue T cells after allogeneic stem cell transplantation. Profiling relied on immunoSEQ multiplex PCR, and the TCRdb table lists in-frame clones only, not all of them. The table shows over 6,500 clones, with approximately 46% occurring only once. Time point noted: mouse harvest day 7 after allogeneic transplant. Mouse grafts combined 10^7 T-cell-depleted bone marrow cells with 10^6 splenic CD5+ T cells. Sequenced material: gut tissue. These receptors came from a female BALB/c mouse given C57BL/6 T cells with graft-versus-host disease after an allogeneic hematopoietic cell transplant.

This clone has just a few counts. Gene names and germline refer to mouse. The read ends 1 residue before the CDR3 terminus; that terminus is restored from the germline J gene. V and J are TRBV5 and TRBJ2-7; 7 bases line up with TRBD1. Germline CDR1 LGHNA, CDR2 YNLKQL (reference sequence). The CDR3 is made up of 14 amino acids. Unmatched junction bases numbered 3, after V lost 4 bases and J lost 0 bases. The part of the CDR3 DNA that was read is TGTGCCAGCAGCCCACGGGACAGCTCCTATGAACAGTAC. This translates into CASSPRDSSYEQY. The CDR3 reads in full as CASSPRDSSYEQYF.

This clone was observed a few times. Germline and genes here are mouse. The DNA ends 1 residue before the CDR3 does, and the rest of the CDR3 is filled in from the germline J gene. The rearrangement joins TRBV26 to TRBJ2-7, with TRBD1 matching over 7 bases. Trimming at V came to 3 bases and at J to 5 bases, leaving 1 base not matched to a gene. The CDR3 has 12 residues. CDR1 and CDR2 (germline): KGHPV, FQNQEV (reference sequence). The sequenced part of the CDR3 DNA is TGTGCCAGCAGTCTCACAGGGGATGAACAGTAC. Translated: CASSLTGDEQY. The whole CDR3 sequence reads CASSLTGDEQYF. The variable domain in full, completed from reference TRBV26 and TRBJ2-7, reads NSKVIQTPRYLVKGQGQKAKMRCIPEKGHPVVFWYQQNKNNEFKFLINFQNQEVLQQIDMTEKRFSAECPSNSPCSLEIQSSEAGDSALYLCASSLTGDEQYFGPGTRLTVL.

With regard to this clone: The listed genes are named as in mouse. The missing CDR3 end, 1 residue past where the read stops, is filled in from the germline J gene. This chain uses TRBV12-2 with TRBJ2-4; 7 bases line up with TRBD2. Germline values: CDR1 SGHLS, CDR2 HYDKME. V shed 1 base and J 1 base; nucleotides not matched to a gene: 4. This CDR3 comprises 15 residues. The CDR3 is CASSLTGKGQNTLYF. The DNA read from the CDR3 is TGTGCCAGCTCTCTGACTGGGAAAGGTCAAAACACCTTGTAC.

This clone was seen a handful of times. The germline and genes are mouse ones. The read gets to within 1 residue of the CDR3 end, and the germline J gene fills in the rest. The chain carries TRBV15 and TRBJ1-1, with D hard to call. Trimming left V 0 bases short and J 8 bases short, with 10 bases between. The CDR3 loop spans 13 amino acids. Germline values: CDR1 SGHND, CDR2 FRSKSL. This chain's CDR3 is CASSLARGGEVFF. The DNA read from the CDR3 is TGTGCCAGCAGTTTAGCGCGGGGAGGGGAAGTCTTC.

In regard to this clone: Germline and genes here are mouse. The read stops 1 residue short of the end of the CDR3; the missing end is completed from the germline J gene. The J gene is TRBJ2-7, the V gene TRBV13-2; TRBD2 aligns across 7 bases. In germline, CDR1 is NNHNN, CDR2 SYGAGS (reference sequence). Trimming at V came to 0 bases and at J to 0 bases, leaving 3 bases not matched to a gene. The CDR3 has 15 amino acids. The sequenced CDR3 bases are TGTGCCAGCGGTGATGCTGCTGGGGGCTCCTATGAACAGTAC. Translation gives CASGDAAGGSYEQY. The full CDR3 sequence reads CASGDAAGGSYEQYF.

Comments on this clone: Gene names are mouse gene names. The sequence runs out 1 residue before the end of the CDR3; the remainder is reconstructed from the germline J gene. This sequence joins TRBV15 and TRBJ2-4; D is ambiguous. V lost 6 bases, J lost 1 base, and 2 bases lay in between. This CDR3 comprises 11 residues. CDR1 SGHND and CDR2 FRSKSL come from the germline V gene. CDR3 bases read: TGTGCCAGCAGGGGTCAAAACACCTTGTAC. This sequence encodes CASRGQNTLY. The entire CDR3 is CASRGQNTLYF.

Worth noting for this clone: Gene and germline names: mouse. The CDR3 here is CASSLSTGVGEQYF. The sequenced part of the CDR3 DNA is TGTGCCAGCAGTCTGTCTACAGGGGTTGGAGAACAGTAC. V gene TRBV26 combines with J gene TRBJ2-7; 7 nucleotides align to TRBD1. With the read ending 1 residue before the CDR3 end, the germline J gene is used to fill in that end. The CDR3 sequence is 14 residues long. The V and J ends lost 0 bases and 7 bases, in that order; junction bases with no gene match: 6. Germline V gene sequence: CDR1 KGHPV, CDR2 FQNQEV (reference sequence).

Regarding this clone: The gene names here belong to mouse. The read finishes 1 residue shy of the CDR3 end, and the germline J gene is used to complete it. The V call is TRBV17, the J call TRBJ2-4; TRBD1 agrees at 8 bases. With V trimmed by 5 bases and J by 4 bases, 2 bases remained unmatched. The CDR3 sequence is 13 residues long. Germline CDR1 is MNHDT and CDR2 is YYDKIL. CDR3 bases read: TGTGCTAGCAGTTACAGGGGGAAAAACACCTTGTAC. Its protein is CASSYRGKNTLY. The entire CDR3 protein is CASSYRGKNTLYF.

Worth noting for this clone: Genes here carry mouse names. Read coverage stops 1 residue before the CDR3 terminus; the germline J gene supplies the remainder. The sample contains more than one DNA sequence encoding this CDR3. The rearrangement uses TRBV26 and TRBJ1-3; no clear D. This CDR3 is built from 14 residues. In germline, CDR1 is KGHPV, CDR2 FQNQEV (reference sequence). Deletions cut 2 bases from V and 0 bases from J, with 5 bases between. CDR3 DNA (partial): TGTGCCAGCAGTCTGGCAAATTCTGGAAATACGCTCTAT. Its translation is CASSLANSGNTLY. The CDR3 as a whole reads CASSLANSGNTLYF.

A remark on this clone: Genes and germline come from the mouse. The read finishes 1 residue shy of the CDR3 end, and the germline J gene is used to complete it. At the DNA level, this CDR3 is encoded by other sequences in the same sample as well. V and J are TRBV12-1 and TRBJ1-1, with TRBD1 matching over 7 bases. The CDR3 covers 15 residues. Trimming took 0 bases from V and 4 from J; bases not matched to a gene: 7. Germline CDR1 is SGHSN and CDR2 is HYEKVE. This CDR3 is CASSLLGQKGTEVFF. The covered CDR3 bases are TGTGCCAGCTCTCTCCTGGGACAGAAGGGCACAGAAGTCTTC.

As to this clone: Mouse names are used for the genes. The part of the CDR3 DNA that was read is TGTGCCAGCAGCGTTACTGGGGGGGGTGAACAGTAC. Translation: CASSVTGGGEQY. The complete CDR3 sequence is CASSVTGGGEQYF. This chain links TRBV26 with TRBJ2-7, with 10 bases lining up with TRBD2. Read coverage stops 1 residue before the CDR3 terminus; the germline J gene supplies the remainder. The CDR3 has 13 amino acids. With 6 bases clipped from V and 6 bases from J, the junction kept 5 bases outside the gene matches. The germline gives CDR1 KGHPV, CDR2 FQNQEV (reference sequence).

With respect to this clone: Gene names denote mouse genes. The CDR3 is cut off 1 residue early in the read; its end comes from the germline J gene. The rearrangement uses TRBV1 and TRBJ2-7; the match to TRBD1 covers 10 bases. CDR3 length: 14 amino acids. The V and J ends lost 6 bases and 6 bases, in that order; junction bases with no gene match: 8. Germline V gene data show CDR1 as NSQYPW and CDR2 as LRSPGD (reference sequence). CDR3 bases read: TGCACCTGCAGGGACCGGGACAGGGGAGTTGAACAGTAC. Residues: CTCRDRDRGVEQY. The complete CDR3 protein is CTCRDRDRGVEQYF.

On this clone itself: The gene names here belong to mouse. The observed sequence ends 1 residue before the CDR3 terminus, with the missing tail filled in from the germline J gene. The same CDR3 also results from other DNA sequences found in this sample. The chain joins TRBV26 to TRBJ2-2; D is undetermined. The CDR3 is 12 residues long. Deletions cut 4 bases from V and 2 bases from J, with 2 bases between. CDR1 is KGHPV and CDR2 is FQNQEV in the germline V gene (reference sequence). The chain's CDR3 is CASSPNTGQLYF. Incomplete CDR3 DNA: TGTGCCAGCAGTCCCAACACCGGGCAGCTCTAC.

This clone was observed a handful of times. Gene names follow the mouse nomenclature. The CDR3 goes on 1 residue after the read ends, and that part is filled in from the germline J gene. The chain combines TRBV26 with TRBJ2-1; TRBD1 aligns across 11 bases. The V segment lost 6 bases and the J segment 4 bases; nucleotides outside the gene matches: 2. The CDR3 is 14 amino acids. Germline CDR1 KGHPV, CDR2 FQNQEV (reference sequence). The CDR3 protein is CASRGTGGYAEQFF. The part of the CDR3 DNA that was read is TGTGCCAGCAGGGGGACAGGGGGATATGCTGAGCAGTTC.

Comments on this clone: The genes and germline here are from mouse. The CDR3 extends 1 residue past the end of the read, so its final part is completed from the germline J gene. V gene TRBV12-2 combines with J gene TRBJ1-5, with D perhaps TRBD1 (5 bases). This CDR3 spans 12 amino acids. Germline CDR1 and CDR2: SGHLS and HYDKME. The germline V and J ends were trimmed by 2 bases and 6 bases, with 7 bases remaining between them. The CDR3 spells CASSRDGQAPLF. CDR3 DNA (partial): TGTGCCAGCTCTCGGGACGGCCAGGCTCCGCTT.

By proportion, this clone is large. Any gene name here is a mouse gene name. The read ends 1 residue early relative to the CDR3; the germline J gene fills the gap. V and J are TRBV13-3 and TRBJ2-7; D remains ambiguous. CDR3 length: 12 residues. V lost 1 base, J lost 6 bases, and 8 bases lay in between. CDR1 and CDR2 (germline): NNHDY, SYVADS. The CDR3 loop reads CASSDLWFEQYF. The sequenced part of the CDR3 DNA is TGTGCCAGCAGTGATCTCTGGTTTGAACAGTAC.

In the case of this clone: Gene names denote mouse genes. The read halts 1 residue ahead of the CDR3 end, with the missing end drawn from the germline J gene. V usage is TRBV26 and J usage is TRBJ2-7; D gene uncertain. CDR1 is KGHPV and CDR2 is FQNQEV in the germline V gene (reference sequence). V was pared by 0 bases and J by 0 bases, with 9 bases between. The length of the CDR3 is 15 residues. CDR3 amino acids: CASSLSAGSSYEQYF. The sequenced CDR3 bases are TGTGCCAGCAGTCTGTCGGCAGGTAGCTCCTATGAACAGTAC.

This clone turned up a few times. Gene names follow the mouse nomenclature. The CDR3 is cut off 1 residue early in the read; its end comes from the germline J gene. The V call is TRBV26, the J call TRBJ2-5; 8 bases fit TRBD1. V shed 2 bases and J 6 bases; nucleotides not matched to a gene: 4. Per germline, CDR1 KGHPV and CDR2 FQNQEV (reference sequence). The CDR3 covers 14 residues. The CDR3 sequence: CASSLGTGGDTQYF. Partial CDR3 DNA: TGTGCCAGCAGTCTGGGGACAGGTGGGGACACCCAGTAC.

By its share, this clone is medium-sized. Mouse gene names apply. The sequenced fragment ends 1 residue before the CDR3 boundary, so the rest is inferred from the germline J gene. This chain uses TRBV1 with TRBJ2-7; D perhaps matches TRBD1 (7 bases). CDR1 and CDR2 from the germline V gene are NSQYPW and LRSPGD (reference sequence). The CDR3 runs to 13 residues. The V gene lost 2 bases and the J gene lost 4 bases, with 9 bases spanning the gap. The CDR3 reads CTCSAQGGYEQYF. The CDR3 DNA, read in part, is TGCACCTGCAGTGCACAGGGGGGTTATGAACAGTAC. Supplemented by reference TRBV1 and TRBJ2-7, the full variable domain reads VTLLEQNPRWRLVPRGQAVNLRCILKNSQYPWMSWYQQDLQKQLQWLFTLRSPGDKEVKSLPGADYLATRVTDTELRLQVANMSQGRTLYCTCSAQGGYEQYFGPGTRLTVL.

This clone was seen just once. Gene names and germline match the mouse. From the germline J gene comes the end of the CDR3, since the read stops 1 residue before it. This chain uses TRBV12-2 with TRBJ2-5; 10 nucleotides line up with TRBD2. Germline V gene sequence: CDR1 SGHLS, CDR2 HYDKME. This CDR3 is 15 amino acids long. After removal of 2 bases from V and 2 bases from J, the junction contained 3 bases not matched to a gene. CDR3 in amino acids: CASSRDWGLQDTQYF. Incomplete CDR3 DNA: TGTGCCAGCTCTCGGGACTGGGGACTCCAAGACACCCAGTAC.

This clone appeared once. Gene names and germline match the mouse. The CDR3 extends 1 residue past the end of the read, so its final part is completed from the germline J gene. This chain uses TRBV26 with TRBJ2-3; no definite D call. V dropped 1 base and J dropped 1 base, with 6 bases sitting between them. Germline CDR1 KGHPV, CDR2 FQNQEV (reference sequence). The CDR3 consists of 14 residues. CDR3 bases read: TGTGCCAGCAGTCTGTTTCAGGGTGCAGAAACGCTGTAT. It specifies CASSLFQGAETLY. The full CDR3 reads CASSLFQGAETLYF.

A remark on this clone: Mouse gene names and germline throughout. The sequence runs out 1 residue before the end of the CDR3; the remainder is reconstructed from the germline J gene. The gene calls are TRBV26 and TRBJ1-1, with D unclear. V was shortened by 2 bases and J by 0 bases, with 7 bases between the two germline ends. This CDR3 is 14 amino acids long. The germline V gene has CDR1 KGHPV and CDR2 FQNQEV (reference sequence). The CDR3 reads CASSLVFANTEVFF. The DNA read from the CDR3 is TGTGCCAGCAGTCTGGTATTTGCAAACACAGAAGTCTTC.

In regard to this clone: The genes are named according to mouse. The observed sequence ends 1 residue before the CDR3 terminus, with the missing tail filled in from the germline J gene. V and J are TRBV4 and TRBJ2-7; 11 nucleotides match TRBD2. The V and J ends lost 5 bases and 4 bases, in that order; junction bases with no gene match: 4. From germline, CDR1 is LGHDT and CDR2 YNNKQL (reference sequence). The CDR3 contains 14 residues. CDR3 protein: CASSPGTGGYEQYF. The CDR3 bases that were read are TGTGCCAGCAGCCCCGGGACTGGGGGATATGAACAGTAC.

In this sample, this clone turned up a few times. Any gene name here is a mouse gene name. This CDR3 is CASSRLGGSAETLYF. The sequenced CDR3 bases are TGTGCCAGCTCCCGACTGGGGGGGAGTGCAGAAACGCTGTAT. This rearrangement joins TRBV12-1 to TRBJ2-3, with 11 bases that match TRBD2. The sequenced fragment ends 1 residue before the CDR3 boundary, so the rest is inferred from the germline J gene. J lost 0 bases, V lost 4 bases, and 2 bases had no gene match. CDR3 length equals 15 residues. The germline V gene encodes CDR1 SGHSN and CDR2 HYEKVE.

With regard to this clone: Each gene name is a mouse one. The sequenced fragment ends 1 residue before the CDR3 boundary, so the rest is inferred from the germline J gene. This rearrangement joins TRBV13-3 to TRBJ2-1; D gene unclear. The V end lost 3 bases, the J end lost 9 bases, and 4 bases lay between the germline ends. CDR1 is NNHDY and CDR2 is SYVADS in the germline V gene. CDR3 length: 10 amino acids. The CDR3 bases that were read are TGTGCCAGCAGTGGGGGTGAGCAGTTC. Translated, it gives CASSGGEQF. The full-length CDR3 reads as CASSGGEQFF.

On this clone itself: Mouse gene names and germline throughout. The read ends 1 residue shy of where the CDR3 ends; the end is completed using the germline J gene. The chain combines TRBV17 with TRBJ2-7; 8 bases line up with TRBD2. The CDR3 runs 12 residues. J gave up 8 bases and V 7 bases, and 7 bases lay outside the gene matches. Germline loops: CDR1 MNHDT, CDR2 YYDKIL. The DNA read from the CDR3 is TGTGCTAGCAAGCCCGGGGGGGGGCAACAGTAC. Translation gives CASKPGGGQQY. The whole CDR3 protein reads CASKPGGGQQYF.

This clone was seen more than once but under ten times. The genes and germline here are from mouse. The CDR3 is cut off 1 residue early in the read; its end comes from the germline J gene. V is TRBV26 and J is TRBJ1-2; 7 bases match TRBD1. The ends lost 2 bases at V and 0 bases at J; junction bases unmatched: 3. This CDR3 region has 15 residues. Germline V CDR1 and CDR2: KGHPV, FQNQEV (reference sequence). CDR3 region: CASSLSGQANSDYTF. The covered CDR3 bases are TGTGCCAGCAGTCTGAGTGGACAGGCAAACTCCGACTACACC. The full variable domain, in which reference TRBV26 and TRBJ1-2 provide the parts outside the CDR3, is NSKVIQTPRYLVKGQGQKAKMRCIPEKGHPVVFWYQQNKNNEFKFLINFQNQEVLQQIDMTEKRFSAECPSNSPCSLEIQSSEAGDSALYLCASSLSGQANSDYTFGSGTRLLVI.

Details on this clone: Mouse germline and gene names are used. The read ends 1 residue early relative to the CDR3; the germline J gene fills the gap. The chain employs TRBV5 and TRBJ1-1; 9 bases are shared with TRBD1. The CDR3 extends over 14 amino acids. Germline CDR1 LGHNA, CDR2 YNLKQL (reference sequence). J was trimmed by 2 bases and V by 4 bases; bases with no gene match: 2. The CDR3 is CASSRTGANTEVFF. The CDR3 bases that were read are TGTGCCAGCAGCCGGACAGGGGCTAACACAGAAGTCTTC.

As regards this clone: Gene names denote mouse genes. Sequencing ends 1 residue short of the CDR3 end; the germline J gene provides the rest. The rearrangement uses TRBV12-1 and TRBJ1-2; no reliable D call. The V gene lost 2 bases and the J gene lost 2 bases, with 8 bases spanning the gap. CDR3 length: 13 residues. CDR1 is SGHSN and CDR2 is HYEKVE in the germline V gene. The CDR3 DNA, read in part, is TGTGCCAGCTCTCCCCAGAGGAACTCCGACTACACC. It translates to CASSPQRNSDYT. The full CDR3 protein reads CASSPQRNSDYTF.

Note on this clone: Mouse gene names and germline throughout. The sequence runs out 1 residue before the end of the CDR3; the remainder is reconstructed from the germline J gene. The V call is TRBV2, the J call TRBJ1-1; D gene uncertain. The V gene lost 4 bases and the J gene lost 0 bases, with 9 bases spanning the gap. The germline CDR1 and CDR2 sequences are LGHNA and YSYQKL. There are 14 residues in the CDR3. Incomplete CDR3 DNA: TGTGCCAGCAGCCCTCGCACAGCAAACACAGAAGTCTTC. Amino acids: CASSPRTANTEVF. The full-length CDR3 reads as CASSPRTANTEVFF.